One and the same sample provided the 10 T cell receptor beta chains below, sequenced in a study of technical replicates of blood from a handful of donors. Generated by immunoSEQ multiplex PCR, the TCRdb table keeps only in-frame clones and is missing some. The sample consists of about 97,000 clones, about 95% of them appearing once. Material for sequencing was T cells isolated from PBMCs. The receptors shown here come from a human donor in good health.

The chain links TRBV7-2 to TRBJ1-5; 9 bases align to TRBD1. This CDR3 is built from 15 residues. Trimming removed 5 bases from V and 7 bases from J; junction bases left unmatched: 9. Germline V gene data show CDR1 as SGHTA and CDR2 as FQGNSA. The CDR3 region is CASSTGTGIGQPQHF. As DNA, the CDR3 is TGTGCCAGCAGCACTGGGACAGGGATCGGACAGCCCCAGCATTTT.

The chain links TRBV4-2 to TRBJ2-1; 8 bases fit TRBD2. V lost 2 bases, J lost 2 bases, and 5 bases stayed unmatched. This CDR3 region has 16 residues. Germline V gene data show CDR1 as LGHNA and CDR2 as YNFKEQ. CDR3 in DNA: TGTGCCAGCAGCCAAAACTTAGCGGGGCCCTACAATGAGCAGTTCTTC. This sequence encodes CASSQNLAGPYNEQFF.

This rearrangement joins TRBV19 to TRBJ1-2; D may be TRBD1 (5 bases). Per the germline V gene, CDR1 is LNHDA and CDR2 is SQIVND (reference sequence). V shed 7 bases and J shed 5 bases, with 17 bases lying between them. This CDR3 is 14 amino acids long. This CDR3 reads CASTRAGVGYGYTF. CDR3 coding DNA: TGTGCCAGTACCCGTGCGGGGGTTGGATATGGCTACACCTTC. The variable domain in full, completed from reference TRBV19 and TRBJ1-2, reads DGGITQSPKYLFRKEGQNVTLSCEQNLNHDAMYWYRQDPGQGLRLIYYSQIVNDFQKGDIAEGYSVSREKKESFPLTVTSAQKNPTAFYLCASTRAGVGYGYTFGSGTRLTVV.

V usage is TRBV28 and J usage is TRBJ2-7; TRBD2 is a possible D gene (6 bases). CDR3 size: 13 residues. The germline V and J ends were trimmed by 4 bases and 7 bases, with 14 bases remaining between them. CDR1 and CDR2 (germline): MDHEN, SYDVKM. The chain's CDR3 is CASSYPSVWEQYF. CDR3 DNA: TGTGCCAGCAGTTACCCTAGCGTGTGGGAGCAGTACTTC.

The J gene is TRBJ2-7, the V gene TRBV6-1; no definite D call. The ends were cut back, 1 base at V and 3 bases at J, with 10 bases in the middle. Germline assignment: CDR1 MNHNS and CDR2 SASEGT. CDR3 length equals 14 residues. The CDR3 loop reads CASSEDTQDYEQYF. In DNA form, the CDR3 reads TGTGCCAGCAGTGAAGACACCCAGGACTACGAGCAGTACTTC.

This clone was seen just once. As DNA, the CDR3 is TGTGCCAGCAGTTTCCATTTAGCGGTAAACACAGATACGCAGTATTTT. Its protein product is CASSFHLAVNTDTQYF. The chain recombines TRBV6-5 with TRBJ2-3; tentative D call: TRBD2 (6 bases). There are 16 residues in the CDR3. The germline V and J ends were trimmed by 4 bases and 2 bases, with 16 bases remaining between them. Germline V gene data show CDR1 as MNHEY and CDR2 as SVGAGI.

The chain joins TRBV7-2 to TRBJ2-7; the D gene is possibly TRBD2 (6 bases). The CDR3 consists of 14 residues. Deletions cut 2 bases from V and 6 bases from J, with 14 bases between. Germline lookup yields CDR1 SGHTA and CDR2 FQGNSA. CDR3 in DNA: TGTGCCAGCAGCTTAAGTTGGGGGGTGGGCGAGCAGTACTTC. Translated, it gives CASSLSWGVGEQYF.

The chain links TRBV6-1 to TRBJ2-1; the match to TRBD2 covers 8 bases. Trimming at V came to 7 bases and at J to 9 bases, leaving 11 bases not matched to a gene. Per germline, CDR1 MNHNS and CDR2 SASEGT. This CDR3 has 14 residues. The DNA of the CDR3 is TGTGCCAGCACAGCGGGAGCAGCTTTATTTGAGCAGTTCTTC. It encodes CASTAGAALFEQFF.

This rearrangement joins TRBV2 to TRBJ1-2; D not certain. Germline CDR1 SNHLY, CDR2 FYNNEI. The CDR3 spans 13 residues. V lost 3 bases and J 0 bases, leaving 5 bases between the germline ends. CDR3 nucleotide sequence: TGTGCCAGCAGTGAGACTCCTAACTATGGCTACACCTTC. This gives the protein CASSETPNYGYTF.

The chain carries TRBV30 and TRBJ1-2; D is perhaps TRBD1 (6 bases). Per germline, CDR1 GTSNPN and CDR2 SVGIG (reference sequence). V dropped 4 bases and J dropped 4 bases, with 19 bases sitting between them. The CDR3 has 15 amino acids. This CDR3 is CAWIGSGGKIYGYTF. In DNA, the CDR3 is TGTGCCTGGATTGGGTCGGGGGGCAAAATCTATGGCTACACCTTC.